This TCR beta chain derives from a study of T cell responses to AZD1222 COVID-19 vaccine. Whole-study context: Pooling of second doses given at about 4 or about 12 weeks was done.

As for this clone: What it binds is not known.

Study observations and caveats: Seropositive at baseline were only five or six AZD1222 recipients.

Produced via immunoSEQ multiplex PCR; TCRdb's table is partial and in-frame only. The table shows around 80,000 clones, with over 75% occurring only once. This CDR3 comprises 14 residues. The germline gives CDR1 SNHLY, CDR2 FYNNEI. Between the trimmed V and J ends, which lost 4 bases and 0 bases, there was a span of 8 bases. The source material was peripheral blood, sampled on day 0 of AZD1222 vaccination. The TCR comes from an adult in good health. The chain uses TRBV2 and TRBJ2-3; D uncertain. CDR3 nucleotide sequence: TGTGCCAGCAGTGTTGACAAAAGCACAGATACGCAGTATTTT. This encodes CASSVDKSTDTQYF.